This T cell receptor beta chain appears in the sequencing data of a study of blood T cell repertoires in COVID-19. Whole-study context: Samples of COVID-19 (acute and convalescent) were obtained from the United States, Italy and Spain.

There are 15 residues in the CDR3. From germline, CDR1 is SGHTA and CDR2 FQGNSA. V dropped 4 bases and J dropped 2; count of bases not matched to a gene: 3. Original handling: Scientists estimated how many nucleated cells there were by amplifying reference gene primers. Repertoires were generated with immunoSEQ multiplex PCR, while TCRdb's copy carries only in-frame clones and drops some. The V and J calls and clone size are taken from that table; D and trimming were inferred from the DNA. The table includes over 100,000 clones, 82% detected once. The rearrangement links TRBV7-2 to TRBJ1-3; 9 bases align to TRBD1. Sequences were obtained from peripheral blood. This TCR was recovered from a man in his fifties or sixties with acute or convalescent COVID-19. The CDR3 coding sequence is TGTGCCAGCAGCTCGGACAGGGGTACTGGAAACACCATATATTTT. Amino acid sequence: CASSSDRGTGNTIYF.